This T cell receptor (beta chain) was identified during a study of T cells after posttransplantation cyclophosphamide. Whole-study findings and limits: Tissue-infiltrating T cells from skin or gut overlapped little with blood T cells.

Methotrexate plus calcineurin inhibitor accompanied controls' myeloablative marrow transplants; sampling was 1 year later. The data were produced by immunoSEQ multiplex PCR, yet TCRdb's version contains in-frame clones alone and is incomplete. This repertoire shows roughly 24,000 clones, more than 70% found once; its top ten account for about 7.9%. For this clone: Its cognate antigen is unknown.

The sequence came from a female patient aged 50-60 years who received an allogeneic stem cell transplant from an unrelated donor, was CMV-positive, and had chronic GVHD only. Some T cells may be graft donor cells. Material: PBMCs, obtained after an allogeneic stem cell transplant with a calcineurin inhibitor and methotrexate.

The CDR3 protein is CSVEGTVSGNTIYF. The CDR3 DNA reads as TGCAGCGTTGAAGGGACAGTCTCTGGAAACACCATATATTTT. J is TRBJ1-3 and V is TRBV29-1; weak D call: TRBD1 (6 bases). V was clipped by 1 base and J by 0 bases, with 7 bases between them. The CDR3 contains 14 residues. Germline CDR1 reads SQVTM; CDR2 reads ANQGSEA. Variable domain in full (rest from reference TRBV29-1 and TRBJ1-3): SAVISQKPSRDICQRGTSLTIQCQVDSQVTMMFWYRQQPGQSLTLIATANQGSEATYESGFVIDKFPISRPNLTFSTLTVSNMSPEDSSIYLCSVEGTVSGNTIYFGEGSWLTVV.